Given below is one T cell receptor (beta chain) in context. Its target is not known. The germline V gene has CDR1 MNHEY and CDR2 SMNVEV (reference sequence). The J segment lost 4 bases and the V segment lost 2 bases, leaving 16 bases of the junction unmatched. The CDR3 is 19 residues long. This sample is drawn from a study of shared clonotypes between healthy human individuals. Study-level findings and limits: Read depth was anticipated to influence clonotype sharing among donors.

Genomic DNA per cell subset filled all wells of several immunoSEQ plates. Each PCR replicate from the sorted subsets contained roughly 210 ng DNA, which is roughly 33,000 T cell genomes. Method: immunoSEQ multiplex PCR; TCRdb's copy keeps in-frame clones and lacks some. Of roughly 700,000 clones listed, under 80% were seen once; the top ten hold 1.5% to 2%. This sequence was found in a woman under 40 in good health. The sequencing input was memory CD4+ T cells sorted from blood. Subset noted: CD45RA-negative fraction. The chain couples TRBV27 to TRBJ2-7; TRBD2 aligns across 11 bases. In nucleotides, the CDR3 is TGTGCCAGCAGTTTAAAGGCGAAATTAGCGGGAGGGTCTGGGTACGAGCAGTACTTC. It codes for CASSLKAKLAGGSGYEQYF.